The subject of this entry is one T cell receptor beta chain. This clone was seen a single time. Which antigen it targets is not known. Base quality data are lacking; no much larger clone is found one base away. These data originate in a study of identifying expanded T cells in peripheral blood (dated by TCRdb to the late 2010s). Concerning the study at large: Separate aliquots of the same genomic DNA pool were sequenced to produce technical replicates, and four replicates were compared in pairs. Points the paper makes about the study in general: Across all healthy donors, variance in clone template counts between roughly 2-week samples was found to increase significantly with total template count. The authors expected that biological variance in healthy repertoires might rise further over much longer intervals, such as months to years. Both the number of clones called differentially abundant and the false-positive rate were significantly reduced by the beta-binomial model across all healthy-donor time intervals. Around 1.3 differentially abundant clones were flagged by the binomial model between technical replicates, whereas about 16 and 19 were flagged over roughly two weeks and four weeks, respectively.

During the collection period, no infections or other immune events were recorded for the healthy donors. Time-dependent variance in a beta-binomial model of T-cell clone differential abundance was calibrated using healthy-donor blood repertoires as a training cohort. The training cohort included around 10 healthy donors, of whom 3 were female and 7 were male. On average the donors were about 40 years old, and their ages spanned about 25 to 64 years. Obtained from a commercial supplier, whole blood was collected from each healthy donor at three time points set around 2 weeks apart. For immunosequencing, genomic DNA was extracted from whole blood that had not been sorted. The immunoSEQ Assay, which uses bias-controlled multiplex PCR amplification of genomic DNA, was used to profile TCRbeta CDR3 regions. The original methods were these. To quantify the absolute abundance of each unique TCRbeta CDR3 region, the sequences were collapsed and filtered. Differential abundance was assessed using a binomial (Fisher-equivalent) model and a beta-binomial model in which time-dependent variance fitted from healthy donors was added. Clones with fewer than 5 combined templates were excluded, and clones with Benjamini-Hochberg FDR below 0.01 were called differentially abundant. In the beta-binomial model, variance was expressed as a function of the total template count across the two samples, in the form v = (b*log(k)+a)^2. Imported from immuneACCESS, the table was reduced by TCRdb to in-frame sequences with V and J called. These copies leave out some clones; in studies compared against another copy, an unresolved V gene accounts for under half, and the cause of the remainder is not known. Clone size and V and J calls were adopted from that table, with D and trimming inferred from the DNA. The table for this sample lists over 45,000 clones; roughly four fifths of them were counted only once. Under 20% of the sample lies in the top ten.

V has 4 bases trimmed and J has 8 bases trimmed; junction bases matching no gene number 9. The germline V gene encodes CDR1 LNHDA and CDR2 SQIVND (reference sequence). The CDR3 contains 16 residues, cysteine and phenylalanine counted. Only the CDR3 portion is preserved as DNA: 48 bases, with reading frame beginning at the first base. Recombination connected TRBV19 to TRBJ1-4, with 11 bases in between that match TRBD1. Sequenced material: blood. The source of this sequence is a person between 18 and 70 years old in good health. The sequenced DNA: TGTGCCAGTAGTAGAGACTCCGGGACAGGGGGAGAAAAACTGTTTTTT. Its protein is CASSRDSGTGGEKLFF.